These T cell receptor beta chains were read from a single sample in a study of identical twins. One entry per CDR3 protein results from TCRdb running MiXCR on the 5' RACE reads. Of about 690,000 distinct CDR3 sequences in the sample, around 21% were seen once. This same sample was also taken into another study, of T cells expressing NK-cell markers.

Sequencing was performed on PBMCs. These receptors were obtained from a young woman in good health. CDR3s include the opening cysteine and the closing phenylalanine or tryptophan. Each record gives: J gene, V gene, CDR3 protein.

>TRBJ2-5|TRBV12-3/TRBV12-4
CASSPQSQETQYF
>TRBJ2-3|TRBV5-1
CASSLRRADTQYF
>TRBJ2-5|TRBV10-2
CASTGLVGLKTQYF
>TRBJ2-5|TRBV18
CASSPRVSGSSQETQYF
>TRBJ2-1|TRBV20-1
CSAPLVSSYNEQFF
>TRBJ2-3|TRBV7-6
CASSQQGANTDTQYF
>TRBJ2-7|TRBV10-3
CASIGAGGSYEQYF
>TRBJ2-3|TRBV27
CASNKQWAGDTDTQYF
>TRBJ2-7|TRBV29-1
CSVTVQSYEQYF
>TRBJ2-7|TRBV30
CASLSTGWEQYF
>TRBJ1-1|TRBV20-1
CSARDFRRDDTEAFF
>TRBJ2-3|TRBV10-3
CAIKSSGNGDTQYF
>TRBJ2-1|TRBV9
CASSVGRVSPPGLF
>TRBJ2-5|TRBV27
CASSWAFGTGGLETQYF
>TRBJ2-3|TRBV11-1
CASSRVHGTGNWADTQYF
>TRBJ2-5|TRBV7-2
CASSLGNRQETQYF
>TRBJ2-3|TRBV5-1
CASSPGTGSTDTQYF
>TRBJ2-1|TRBV29-1
CSVELLDSAFF
>TRBJ1-1|TRBV7-2
CASSLRYGGAFF
>TRBJ1-5|TRBV21-1
CASSKDRSYSNQPQHF
>TRBJ2-2|TRBV4-3
CASSHLGGSGRRNGELFF
>TRBJ2-7|TRBV20-1
CSARWGQRDEQYF
>TRBJ1-2|TRBV6-5
CASSYNTKAGYTF
>TRBJ2-1|TRBV25-1
CASKDNEQFF
>TRBJ1-1|TRBV19
CASTPTGAQWFTEAFF
>TRBJ2-7|TRBV18
CASSPLAGNEQYF
>TRBJ1-2|TRBV27
CASSSGPGGYTF
>TRBJ2-1|TRBV29-1
CSVEYSGLSYNEQFF
>TRBJ2-3|TRBV29-1
CSVEKGQVTDTQYF
>TRBJ1-5|TRBV20-1
CSANPGPIGNQPQHF
>TRBJ2-1|TRBV7-3
CASSLYPISGGSYNEQFF
>TRBJ1-1|TRBV20-1
CSASSQNTEAFF
>TRBJ2-5|TRBV6-2/TRBV6-3
CASSWKGADETQYF
>TRBJ2-5|TRBV25-1
CASSEEWETQYF
>TRBJ2-7|TRBV5-1
CASSLSQGPYEQYF
>TRBJ1-2|TRBV5-1
CASSEAFSYGYTF
>TRBJ1-2|TRBV24-1
CATSGAGTGGPNYGYTF
>TRBJ2-1|TRBV20-1
CSARRRLNEQFF
>TRBJ2-5|TRBV29-1
CSGGWWEETQYF
>TRBJ2-2|TRBV10-3
CAISGDSPNTGELFF
>TRBJ2-3|TRBV5-8
CASSLRQGVTDTQYF
>TRBJ2-1|TRBV9
CASSVGLAGDNEQFF
>TRBJ2-1|TRBV5-6
CASSSLEGEQFF
>TRBJ2-2|TRBV2
CASETGIIGELFF
>TRBJ2-3|TRBV4-3
CASSPRGTSTDTQYF
>TRBJ1-2|TRBV29-1
CSVDDRGLGDYGYTF
>TRBJ2-7|TRBV20-1
CSASRGTGDHEQYF
>TRBJ2-5|TRBV25-1
CASSATDRGETQYF
>TRBJ2-5|TRBV7-9
CASSPEGYQETQYF
>TRBJ2-7|TRBV4-2
CASSPRVFYEQYF
>TRBJ2-7|TRBV5-1
CASSLESAFYEQYF
>TRBJ2-1|TRBV5-1
CASSPDGYSYNEQFF
>TRBJ2-3|TRBV29-1
CSVLTRASTDTQYF
>TRBJ1-2|TRBV29-1
CSVTGAHYGYTF
>TRBJ2-7|TRBV10-3
CAIRGYGTSNGDEQYF
>TRBJ2-2|TRBV7-2
CASSPDSTGELFF
>TRBJ2-5|TRBV20-1
CSARKAGVQETQYF
>TRBJ1-2|TRBV5-1
CASRLSGGRSNYGYTF
>TRBJ2-1|TRBV4-3
CASSLRMAGYNEQFF